The 30 T cell receptor beta chains in this list originate from one sample, sequenced in a study of T cell responses to AZD1222 COVID-19 vaccine. Produced via immunoSEQ multiplex PCR; TCRdb's table is partial and in-frame only. Of more than 80,000 clones listed, about 86% were seen once; the top ten hold about a tenth. Sequenced material: peripheral blood, taken on day 0 of MenACWY control vaccination. All receptors derive from an adult in good health.

The chain has TRBV7-3 and TRBJ2-2, with 12 bases lining up with TRBD2. Germline CDR1 reads SGHTA; CDR2 reads FQGTGA. V shed 5 bases, J shed 2 bases, and the junction held 6 bases outside the gene matches. The CDR3 sequence is 17 residues long. The CDR3 nucleotides are TGTGCCAGCAGCCCCCTAGCGGGGGGGCAAAACACCGGGGAGCTGTTTTTT. It encodes CASSPLAGGQNTGELFF. Full variable domain (remainder filled in from reference TRBV7-3 and TRBJ2-2): GAGVSQTPSNKVTEKGKYVELRCDPISGHTALYWYRQSLGQGPEFLIYFQGTGAADDSGLPNDRFFAVRPEGSVSTLKIQRTERGDSAVYLCASSPLAGGQNTGELFFGEGSRLTVL.

The chain is built from TRBV2 and TRBJ2-1, with a tentative D call TRBD1 (8 bases). Trimming removed 8 bases at V and 2 bases at J, with 16 bases between. Germline CDR1 SNHLY, CDR2 FYNNEI. CDR3 length: 15 amino acids. The CDR3 loop is CASQDTGGAYNEQFF. The CDR3 DNA reads TGTGCCAGCCAAGATACAGGGGGGGCCTACAATGAGCAGTTCTTC.

The J gene is TRBJ1-6, the V gene TRBV4-3; D is possibly TRBD1 (5 bases). The CDR3 consists of 17 residues. Per the germline V gene, CDR1 is LGHNA and CDR2 is YSLEER. V was clipped by 1 base and J by 5 bases, with 15 bases between them. The CDR3 DNA is TGCGCCAGCAGCCAAGCAGGTGGGAGGGGCAATAATTCACCCCTCCACTTT. This gives the protein CASSQAGGRGNNSPLHF.

This rearrangement joins TRBV29-1 to TRBJ1-2; 7 bases map to TRBD1. Trimming removed 4 bases from V and 4 bases from J; junction bases left unmatched: 6. Germline V gene data show CDR1 as SQVTM and CDR2 as ANQGSEA. The CDR3 runs 13 residues. In DNA, the CDR3 is TGCAGCGTTGTGACAGGGATTCTCTATGGCTACACCTTC. Residues: CSVVTGILYGYTF.

For this clone: Other DNA variants within this sample encode the same CDR3. The chain joins TRBV6-2 or TRBV6-3 to TRBJ2-7, with D hard to call. Per the germline V gene, CDR1 is MNHEY and CDR2 is SVGEGT. The CDR3 totals 12 residues. Trimming took 2 bases from V and 4 from J, leaving 6 bases between them. The CDR3 reads CASSYAEYEQYF. The CDR3 DNA reads TGTGCCAGCAGTTACGCAGAATACGAGCAGTACTTC.

The CDR3 bases are TGTGCCAGCAGCCAAGTACAGGGAAGGAACTCTGGAAACACCATATATTTT. This gives the protein CASSQVQGRNSGNTIYF. The genes are TRBV4-2 and TRBJ1-3; tentatively, D is TRBD1 (6 bases). The CDR3 consists of 17 residues. Trimming cost V 1 base and J 0 bases, with 13 bases left between them. CDR1 is LGHNA, CDR2 YNFKEQ, per germline.

The chain couples TRBV9 to TRBJ1-4; no reliable D call. The V and J ends lost 7 bases and 6 bases respectively, with 4 bases between them. The germline V gene has CDR1 SGDLS and CDR2 YYNGEE. The CDR3 is made up of 10 amino acids. CDR3 loop: CASPDEKLFF. DNA of the CDR3: TGTGCCAGCCCAGATGAAAAACTGTTTTTT.

This CDR3 reads CASSHVGGPVETQYF. Here the CDR3 DNA reads TGCGCCAGCAGCCACGTGGGGGGGCCTGTGGAGACCCAGTACTTC. The V call is TRBV4-1, the J call TRBJ2-5, with D perhaps matching TRBD2 (7 bases). The CDR3 contains 15 residues. Per germline, CDR1 MGHRA and CDR2 YSYEKL. V dropped 3 bases and J dropped 5 bases, with 16 bases sitting between them.

The count of this clone is one. V usage is TRBV2 and J usage is TRBJ1-5; 8 nucleotides align to TRBD1. This CDR3 has 14 amino acids. Trimming at V came to 8 bases and at J to 6 bases, leaving 9 bases not matched to a gene. CDR1 is SNHLY and CDR2 is FYNNEI in the germline V gene. The CDR3 reads CASGSQGAAQPQHF. Written as DNA, the CDR3 is TGTGCCAGCGGAAGCCAGGGGGCCGCTCAGCCCCAGCATTTT.

V gene TRBV5-1 combines with J gene TRBJ2-5, with D tentatively TRBD1 or TRBD2 (6 bases each). This CDR3 spans 14 amino acids. Deletions cut 4 bases from V and 1 base from J, with 11 bases between. Germline-derived CDR1 and CDR2 are SGHRS and YFSETQ. CDR3 in amino acids: CASSPGAFQETQYF. In DNA, the CDR3 is TGCGCCAGCAGCCCGGGGGCCTTCCAAGAGACCCAGTACTTC.

The gene calls are TRBV6-4 and TRBJ2-1, with 8 bases lining up with TRBD1. The CDR3 runs to 15 residues. V shed 7 bases and J 4 bases; nucleotides not matched to a gene: 9. Germline-derived CDR1 and CDR2 are MRHNA and SNTAGT. The CDR3 is CASTGWDRRYNEQFF. The CDR3 DNA is TGTGCCAGCACTGGATGGGACAGGAGGTACAATGAGCAGTTCTTC.

This clone has only a few counts. V gene TRBV4-3 combines with J gene TRBJ2-5; D possibly corresponds to TRBD1 (7 bases). This CDR3 contains 16 residues. Between the trimmed V and J ends, which lost 0 bases and 0 bases, there was a span of 11 bases. Per the germline V gene, CDR1 is LGHNA and CDR2 is YSLEER. The CDR3 sequence is CASSQDGGTDQETQYF. As DNA, the CDR3 is TGCGCCAGCAGCCAAGATGGAGGGACAGACCAAGAGACCCAGTACTTC.

Details on this clone: Distinct nucleotide sequences in the sample also encode this CDR3. V is TRBV20-1 and J is TRBJ1-1; possibly TRBD1 for D (5 bases). CDR1 is DFQATT, CDR2 SNEGSKA, per germline (reference sequence). This CDR3 is built from 10 residues. The V end lost 6 bases, the J end lost 5 bases, and 7 bases lay between the germline ends. Here the CDR3 reads CSAGGTEAFF. The CDR3 bases are TGCAGTGCGGGGGGAACTGAAGCTTTCTTT.

This clone showed up just once. The junction departs from the called germline gene at one end, perhaps through a read error. The chain carries TRBV10-3 and TRBJ1-1; D gene unclear. CDR3 size: 15 residues. The germline V gene encodes CDR1 ENHRY and CDR2 SYGVKD. The CDR3: CAISESGRTNTEAFF. The CDR3 DNA reads as TGTGCCATTAGTGAGTCTGGCCGAACGAACACTGAAGCTTTCTTT.

The chain combines TRBV3-1 (or the pseudogene TRBV3-2) with TRBJ2-2; TRBD1 might be the D (6 bases). CDR3 length: 15 amino acids. Germline assignment: CDR1 LGHDT and CDR2 YNNKEL (reference sequence). V lost 4 bases and J 2 bases, leaving 11 bases between the germline ends. The CDR3 loop is CASSPRDINTGELFF. In DNA form, the CDR3 reads TGTGCCAGCAGCCCCCGGGACATTAACACCGGGGAGCTGTTTTTT.

The V call is TRBV3-1 (or the pseudogene TRBV3-2), the J call TRBJ1-2, with D unclear. CDR3 length equals 15 residues. Germline CDR1 LGHDT, CDR2 YNNKEL (reference sequence). Trimming took off 1 base at V and 1 base at J, with 10 bases between the two ends. CDR3 amino acids: CASSQAPGYNYGYTF. The CDR3 coding sequence is TGTGCCAGCAGCCAAGCCCCGGGATATAACTATGGCTACACCTTC.

The J gene is TRBJ2-1, the V gene TRBV24-1, with 9 positions matching TRBD1. The CDR3 has 17 residues. The V and J ends lost 3 bases and 5 bases, in that order; junction bases with no gene match: 10. Germline V gene lookup returns CDR1 KGHDR and CDR2 SFDVKD. CDR3 residues: CATSDPRDRVLNNEQFF. The CDR3 DNA follows: TGTGCCACCAGTGATCCCAGGGACAGGGTCCTTAACAATGAGCAGTTCTTC.

The rearrangement uses TRBV4-3 and TRBJ1-2; D remains unclear. The CDR3 totals 12 residues. The germline CDR1 and CDR2 sequences are LGHNA and YSLEER. The V end was cut by 0 bases, the J end by 8 bases, with 7 bases between. In DNA, the CDR3 is TGCGCCAGCAGCCAAGATGGGAGGGGCTACACCTTC. Protein sequence: CASSQDGRGYTF.

The genes are TRBV29-1 and TRBJ1-2; tentative D call: TRBD1 (5 bases). The germline gives CDR1 SQVTM, CDR2 ANQGSEA. V shed 3 bases and J shed 3 bases, with 14 bases lying between them. The CDR3 extends over 14 amino acids. For the CDR3, the DNA is TGCAGCGTTGATTCCTTGCAGGGTGACTATGGCTACACCTTC. This gives the protein CSVDSLQGDYGYTF.

The J gene is TRBJ1-4, the V gene TRBV6-5; D remains unclear. The CDR3 sequence is 15 residues long. Germline CDR1 reads MNHEY; CDR2 reads SVGAGI. V was cut by 4 bases and J by 0 bases, with 9 bases left in between. The CDR3 DNA reads as TGTGCCAGCAGTTTCAACCTTGCAACTAATGAAAAACTGTTTTTT. Translated, it gives CASSFNLATNEKLFF.

This chain uses TRBV30 with TRBJ1-6, with D tentatively TRBD1 (6 bases). This CDR3 is 16 amino acids long. The germline CDR1 and CDR2 sequences are GTSNPN and SVGIG (reference sequence). With 3 bases removed from V and 0 bases from J, the gap between germline ends came to 12 bases. Here the CDR3 reads CAWSRQASSYNSPLHF. The CDR3 DNA reads TGTGCCTGGAGCAGACAGGCGAGCTCCTATAATTCACCCCTCCACTTT.

Details on this clone: Different DNA sequences within this sample yield the same CDR3. V gene TRBV4-2 combines with J gene TRBJ1-5; D remains unclear. V lost 0 bases, J lost 4 bases, and 4 bases lay in between. The CDR3 sequence is 13 residues long. Germline lookup yields CDR1 LGHNA and CDR2 YNFKEQ. Here the CDR3 reads CASSQEPNQPQHF. In DNA form, the CDR3 reads TGTGCCAGCAGCCAAGAACCTAATCAGCCCCAGCATTTT.

The J gene is TRBJ2-2, the V gene TRBV19, with 7 bases lining up with TRBD1. Looked up from germline, CDR1 is LNHDA and CDR2 is SQIVND (reference sequence). J gave up 3 bases and V 7 bases, and 5 bases lay outside the gene matches. CDR3 length: 14 residues. The CDR3 here is CASNEGADTGELFF. Written as DNA, the CDR3 is TGTGCCAGTAATGAGGGGGCCGACACCGGGGAGCTGTTTTTT. Full variable domain (remainder filled in from reference TRBV19 and TRBJ2-2): DGGITQSPKYLFRKEGQNVTLSCEQNLNHDAMYWYRQDPGQGLRLIYYSQIVNDFQKGDIAEGYSVSREKKESFPLTVTSAQKNPTAFYLCASNEGADTGELFFGEGSRLTVL.

The chain is built from TRBV12-2 and TRBJ2-7. TRBV12-2 is noted as a pseudogene. The CDR3 loop spans 16 amino acids. The CDR3 loop reads CASRSLRVPLSLEQYF. The CDR3 nucleotides are TGTGCAAGTCGCTCCCTCCGTGTACCCCTCTCTCTCGAGCAGTACTTC.

The genes are TRBV28 and TRBJ1-2, with D maybe TRBD1 (5 bases). Trimming shortened V by 5 bases and J by 5 bases, and 15 bases separated the two germline ends. CDR3 length equals 14 residues. Looked up from germline, CDR1 is MDHEN and CDR2 is SYDVKM. In DNA, the CDR3 is TGTGCCAGCAGTCCCGGCGGGGCCTCTTATGGCTACACCTTC. It encodes CASSPGGASYGYTF.

The chain couples TRBV7-9 to TRBJ2-2; D is uncertain. From germline, CDR1 is SEHNR and CDR2 FQNEAQ (reference sequence). Trimming took 5 bases from V and 7 from J, leaving 11 bases between them. There are 13 residues in the CDR3. As DNA, the CDR3 is TGTGCCAGCAGCCCCTCGTACAGCGGGGAGCTGTTTTTT. This translates into CASSPSYSGELFF.

DNA for the CDR3: TGTGCCAGCAGCAATCCTAGCGGGGGGGCCGGAGAGACCCAGTACTTC. It is translated as CASSNPSGGAGETQYF. The chain uses TRBV21-1 and TRBJ2-5; the D segment call TRBD2 is taken from the table without a DNA check. TRBV21-1 is deemed a pseudogene. This CDR3 has 16 residues.

The V and J genes are TRBV30 and TRBJ1-2; D is perhaps TRBD1 (6 bases). Germline V gives CDR1 GTSNPN, CDR2 SVGIG (reference sequence). This CDR3 has 13 amino acids. V lost 4 bases, J lost 4 bases, and 13 bases lay in between. The CDR3 reads CAWTGGGGYGYTF. In DNA, the CDR3 is TGTGCCTGGACGGGGGGCGGAGGCTATGGCTACACCTTC.

This rearrangement joins TRBV6-6 to TRBJ1-2; 7 positions agree with TRBD1. J was trimmed by 8 bases and V by 4 bases; bases with no gene match: 4. The CDR3 length is 12 residues. Germline V lookup: CDR1 MNHNY, CDR2 SVGAGI (reference sequence). The CDR3 reads CASSLDRAGYTF. The CDR3 DNA reads TGTGCCAGCAGTTTAGACAGGGCGGGCTACACCTTC.

The V and J genes are TRBV30 and TRBJ1-2; TRBD1 matches at 9 bases. The germline gives CDR1 GTSNPN, CDR2 SVGIG (reference sequence). This CDR3 is built from 12 residues. With 7 bases clipped from V and 3 bases from J, the junction kept 3 bases outside the gene matches. This chain's CDR3 is CASGDRDYGYTF. CDR3 coding DNA: TGTGCCTCAGGGGACAGGGACTATGGCTACACCTTC.